These 23 T cell receptor beta chains were all obtained from the same sample, sequenced in a study of OX40 agonist ivuxolimab in advanced cancers. Produced via immunoSEQ multiplex PCR; TCRdb's table is partial and in-frame only. In the table there are some 63,000 clones, around 87% of which are singletons. The input for sequencing was CD4+ or CD8+ T cells sorted from blood, taken in a trial of the OX40 agonist ivuxolimab. The receptors were sampled from an adult with an advanced solid tumor such as melanoma, head and neck, liver or kidney cancer.

V is TRBV15 and J is TRBJ1-4, with a weak D call TRBD1 (5 bases). Germline V gene sequence: CDR1 LNHNV, CDR2 YYDKDF (reference sequence). The CDR3 is 14 amino acids. The V gene lost 1 base and the J gene lost 6 bases, with 9 bases spanning the gap. CDR3 amino acids: CATSRGGKDEKLFF. The CDR3 DNA sequence: TGTGCCACCAGCAGAGGGGGGAAGGATGAAAAACTGTTTTTT.

The chain couples TRBV9 to TRBJ1-4; possible D gene TRBD1, 6 bases. Looked up from germline, CDR1 is SGDLS and CDR2 is YYNGEE. V lost 0 bases, J lost 7 bases, and 13 bases lay in between. This CDR3 has 15 amino acids. The chain's CDR3 is CASSVGSGGGEKLFF. The CDR3, as DNA: TGTGCCAGCAGCGTAGGTTCGGGGGGCGGTGAAAAACTGTTTTTT.

The chain carries TRBV7-8 and TRBJ1-1; 8 bases are shared with TRBD1. The CDR3 sequence is 15 residues long. Germline CDR1 is SGHVS and CDR2 is FQNEAQ. With 5 bases clipped from V and 1 base from J, the junction kept 6 bases outside the gene matches. The DNA for the CDR3 is TGTGCCAGCAGCACGCGGACAGGGAGGAACACTGAAGCTTTCTTT. The encoded protein is CASSTRTGRNTEAFF.

This clone was recorded a few times. The chain employs TRBV29-1 and TRBJ1-1; 8 positions agree with TRBD1. Germline CDR1 SQVTM, CDR2 ANQGSEA. The CDR3 covers 11 residues. V trimming: 6 bases; J trimming: 4 bases; junction bases outside the gene matches: 1. Here the CDR3 DNA reads TGCAGCGTACAGGGGGTCACTGAAGCTTTCTTT. This gives the protein CSVQGVTEAFF.

J is TRBJ1-1 and V is TRBV18; unclear D gene. The germline CDR1 and CDR2 sequences are KGHSH and LQKENI. This CDR3 contains 15 residues. V was trimmed by 4 bases and J by 1 base, leaving 13 bases between them. CDR3: CASSLNFQQNTEAFF. The CDR3 DNA reads as TGTGCCAGCTCACTCAACTTCCAGCAGAACACTGAAGCTTTCTTT.

Only one count was recorded for this clone. The chain recombines TRBV7-3 with TRBJ1-1; a weak D match, TRBD1 (6 bases). The CDR3 is 16 amino acids. The V end was cut by 5 bases, the J end by 0 bases, with 16 bases between. In germline, CDR1 is SGHTA, CDR2 FQGTGA. As DNA, the CDR3 is TGTGCCAGCAGCCAAACCGGGGGGCATTTGAACACTGAAGCTTTCTTT. The encoded protein is CASSQTGGHLNTEAFF.

The chain carries TRBV7-8 and TRBJ2-2, with D unclear. Germline assignment: CDR1 SGHVS and CDR2 FQNEAQ. Between the trimmed V and J ends, which lost 1 base and 7 bases, there was a span of 13 bases. The CDR3 has 15 residues. CDR3 in DNA: TGTGCCAGCAGCTTAGACCCTCCTGGGGACGGGGAGCTGTTTTTT. Amino acids: CASSLDPPGDGELFF.

The rearrangement uses TRBV19 and TRBJ1-4, with D tentatively TRBD1 (5 bases). CDR3 size: 14 residues. Germline loops: CDR1 LNHDA, CDR2 SQIVND (reference sequence). The germline V and J ends were trimmed by 5 bases and 5 bases, with 12 bases remaining between them. CDR3 sequence: CASSPGTTNEKLFF. CDR3 nucleotide sequence: TGTGCCAGTAGTCCCGGGACGACAAATGAAAAACTGTTTTTT.

The chain has TRBV5-1 and TRBJ1-5; D ambiguous. Trimming cost V 7 bases and J 7 bases, with 15 bases left between them. The CDR3 consists of 13 residues. Germline CDR1 reads SGHRS; CDR2 reads YFSETQ. CDR3 DNA sequence: TGCGCCAGCTCCCTCGACCCACTCCAGCCCCAGCATTTT. It specifies CASSLDPLQPQHF.

This clone was recorded many times. This rearrangement joins TRBV28 to TRBJ1-1, with D perhaps TRBD1 (6 bases). Trimming cost V 6 bases and J 5 bases, with 16 bases left between them. The CDR3 is 14 residues long. Germline CDR1 is MDHEN and CDR2 is SYDVKM. CDR3 nucleotide sequence: TGTGCCAGCAGCTTGGGGACCACAGGGACTGAAGCTTTCTTT. It codes for CASSLGTTGTEAFF.

This clone has just a few counts. This chain links TRBV7-9 with TRBJ2-5; 8 bases are shared with TRBD1. There are 17 residues in the CDR3. CDR1 and CDR2 (germline): SEHNR, FQNEAQ (reference sequence). V gave up 6 bases and J gave up 5 bases; unmatched junction bases: 17. CDR3 nucleotides: TGTGCCAGCAGGTCAGTTACCGAGACAGGGGTGGAGGAGACCCAGTACTTC. Translation: CASRSVTETGVEETQYF.

V and J are TRBV21-1 and TRBJ1-3; TRBD1 reflects the table's D call only, with no check against the DNA. TRBV21-1 is described as a pseudogene. This CDR3 comprises 19 residues. The CDR3 coding sequence is TGTGCCAGCAGGAACGTAACGGCAGGGTCCCTTGTCTTTGGAAACACCATATATTTT. Amino acid sequence: CASRNVTAGSLVFGNTIYF.

This chain connects TRBV30 to TRBJ1-6; no firm D call. The CDR3 extends over 17 amino acids. The germline V gene encodes CDR1 GTSNPN and CDR2 SVGIG (reference sequence). Trimming removed 3 bases at V and 0 bases at J, with 15 bases between. This chain's CDR3 is CAWSQRSAGSYNSPLHF. Written as DNA, the CDR3 is TGTGCCTGGAGCCAACGCTCGGCAGGCTCCTATAATTCACCCCTCCACTTT.

The chain employs TRBV5-1 and TRBJ2-5; 7 bases line up with TRBD2. Trimming cost V 0 bases and J 2 bases; bases outside gene matches: 7. The length of the CDR3 is 16 residues. Looked up from germline, CDR1 is SGHRS and CDR2 is YFSETQ. CDR3 in amino acids: CASSLAGAAGQETQYF. The CDR3 nucleotides are TGCGCCAGCAGCTTGGCCGGGGCAGCGGGACAAGAGACCCAGTACTTC.

The J gene is TRBJ1-6, the V gene TRBV27; no firm D call. CDR1 and CDR2 from the germline V gene are MNHEY and SMNVEV (reference sequence). The CDR3 extends over 12 amino acids. V was clipped by 3 bases and J by 10 bases, with 7 bases between them. CDR3 sequence reads: CASSFSQSPLHF. CDR3 bases: TGTGCCAGCAGTTTCTCACAATCACCCCTCCACTTT.

This chain connects TRBV5-1 to TRBJ2-7; 8 nucleotides line up with TRBD1. This CDR3 comprises 14 residues. V dropped 4 bases and J dropped 4; count of bases not matched to a gene: 7. Germline values: CDR1 SGHRS, CDR2 YFSETQ. The CDR3 nucleotides read TGCGCCAGCAGCCCCTCAGGACAGGGTTACGAGCAGTACTTC. It translates to CASSPSGQGYEQYF.

The sample holds one count of this clone. The J gene is TRBJ2-7, the V gene TRBV7-2; weak D call: TRBD1 (5 bases). V lost 3 bases, J lost 1 base, and 16 bases lay in between. The CDR3 length is 16 residues. Germline-derived CDR1 and CDR2 are SGHTA and FQGNSA. The CDR3 DNA follows: TGTGCCAGCAGCTTTGGGCAGGGATTCGGTTCCTACGAGCAGTACTTC. This gives the protein CASSFGQGFGSYEQYF.

In this sample, this clone turned up a few times. The chain has TRBV2 and TRBJ1-4, with unresolved D. This CDR3 contains 15 residues. Germline V lookup: CDR1 SNHLY, CDR2 FYNNEI. Trimming shortened V by 0 bases and J by 4 bases, and 9 bases separated the two germline ends. The CDR3 nucleotides are TGTGCCAGCAGTGAAGCGCTCGGGCGTAATGAAAAACTGTTTTTT. This gives the protein CASSEALGRNEKLFF.

The chain combines TRBV12-5 with TRBJ2-5, with no clear D. The germline CDR1 and CDR2 sequences are LGHNT and FRNRAP. V gave up 3 bases and J gave up 4 bases, with 9 bases separating them. CDR3 length equals 13 residues. CDR3 in amino acids: CASGFEVPETQYF. The CDR3 coding sequence is TGTGCTAGTGGTTTTGAGGTCCCAGAGACCCAGTACTTC.

The chain has TRBV4-3 and TRBJ2-1; 11 bases match TRBD2. Germline CDR1 is LGHNA and CDR2 is YSLEER. After removal of 0 bases from V and 4 bases from J, the junction contained 2 bases not matched to a gene. The CDR3 runs to 16 residues. The CDR3 reads CASSQDTSGGYNEQFF. CDR3 DNA: TGCGCCAGCAGCCAAGACACTAGCGGGGGTTACAATGAGCAGTTCTTC.

This clone occurred once. J is TRBJ2-1 and V is TRBV19; weak D call: TRBD1 (6 bases). The CDR3 totals 12 residues. V lost 3 bases and J lost 7, with 7 bases in between. Germline CDR1 reads LNHDA; CDR2 reads SQIVND (reference sequence). The CDR3 DNA follows: TGTGCCAGTAGTATTCAGGGGAATGAGCAGTTCTTC. Translating gives CASSIQGNEQFF.

V and J are TRBV10-3 and TRBJ2-5; 8 nucleotides align to TRBD2. Germline V gene data show CDR1 as ENHRY and CDR2 as SYGVKD. This CDR3 region has 16 residues. Trimming at V came to 3 bases and at J to 7 bases, leaving 13 bases not matched to a gene. This CDR3 is CAISDLVAGTPGTQYF. Written as DNA, the CDR3 is TGTGCCATCAGTGACTTGGTAGCGGGGACACCAGGGACCCAGTACTTC.

This chain links TRBV9 with TRBJ2-7, with TRBD2 matching 10 bases. The CDR3 has 15 residues. Germline values: CDR1 SGDLS, CDR2 YYNGEE. After removal of 3 bases from V and 2 bases from J, the junction contained 5 bases not matched to a gene. The CDR3 reads CASSEYGTSAYEQYF. CDR3 DNA: TGTGCCAGCAGCGAATATGGGACTAGCGCCTACGAGCAGTACTTC.